A selection of T cell receptor beta chains follows, all from one sample in a study of control samples from healthy donors and cancer patients. The assay was immunoSEQ multiplex PCR, and TCRdb's table has in-frame clones only and misses some. The repertoire includes about 180,000 clones, 91% of them detected once, and 2% to 2.5% sits in the top ten. The sample comprised blood. These receptors all come from a middle-aged woman in good health. The conserved cysteine and the conserved F or W are not part of the CDR3 here. Clone sizes are given selectively: once, few, many, or a class where the clone is expanded.

clone_size v_call cdr3_aa
- TRBV19 ASSTLYGGSNQPQH
- TRBV19 ASSTSGRAYGYT
- TRBV6-5 ASSYTTDPEEKLF
- TRBV11-2 ASSLRRGDHLEQF
- TRBV2 ASSGGRGAYEQY
- TRBV5-4 ASSRDSKSYGYT
- TRBV6-5 ASSYGTASSYGYT
- TRBV7-9 ASSPQGGQAYNEQF
- TRBV7-7 ASSLGGVGELF
- TRBV7-9 ASSPRLQQETQY
once TRBV5-1 ASRRGGRETQY
- TRBV28 ASSFLTDRVHGYT
- TRBV10-1 ASSGGRNTEAF
once TRBV6-5 ASTPGPSKGSQH
once TRBV27 ATGRTTSTSYEQY
- TRBV7-9 ASSPTGGGYT
- TRBV6-6 ASRDRGYGYT
- TRBV5-6 ASRWSMTGELF
- TRBV29-1 SVDSSLPGQVRSGNTIY
- TRBV5-4 ASSLIFGGNTEAF
- TRBV4-1 ASSPWGREENSPLH
- TRBV12-3/TRBV12-4 ATRGGAYTEAF
- TRBV28 ASRRLTGVNYGYT
- TRBV5-1 ASSLEDTEQF
- TRBV7-2 ASSDAMDRLNY
once TRBV4-1 ASSQGRQGWDTQY
- TRBV18 ASSLASTDTQY
- TRBV5-5 ASSLEAYSNTEAF
- TRBV11-2 ASSSRGEVNTEAF
- TRBV10-1 ASSDRQTAPLDTQY
once TRBV6-5 ASSTGATEAF
- TRBV11-2 ASSSLRDPYEQY
few TRBV3-1/TRBV3-2 ASSQQGAGAF
- TRBV9 ASSVGGNEQY
- TRBV5-1 ASSKGGGEAGELF
- TRBV11-1 ASSQGNTQY
- TRBV3-1/TRBV3-2 ASSQVLLAGGPRAGELF
- TRBV7-9 ASSLQGPGQPQH
- TRBV5-1 ASSLSYQETQY
- TRBV21-1 ASSGQGSQPQH
- TRBV12-3/TRBV12-4 ASSLSGTEKLF
- TRBV6-6 ASLEAGSTEAF
- TRBV18 ASSPGTDYEQY
- TRBV27 ASSYLAGGGDEQF
- TRBV18 ASSPTVGSGNTIY
few TRBV6-5 ASSTSRRMNTEAF
- TRBV2 ASSEWALAGQETQY
- TRBV4-1 ASSPKRGANTEAF
- TRBV27 ASSLYRNTEAF
- TRBV10-3 AISESRGDQPQH
- TRBV10-1 ASSSQGGNIQY
- TRBV7-2 ASSLAGQGAMYEQY
- TRBV12-3/TRBV12-4 ASTFAGETQY
- TRBV19 ASSQGDYGYT
- TRBV13 ASSPSPIQETQY
- TRBV5-1 ASSWKAGLAGPSSYEQY
- TRBV2 ASRGTSAEF
- TRBV7-2 ASSPRQGADTEAF
- TRBV11-3 ASSSEGETQY